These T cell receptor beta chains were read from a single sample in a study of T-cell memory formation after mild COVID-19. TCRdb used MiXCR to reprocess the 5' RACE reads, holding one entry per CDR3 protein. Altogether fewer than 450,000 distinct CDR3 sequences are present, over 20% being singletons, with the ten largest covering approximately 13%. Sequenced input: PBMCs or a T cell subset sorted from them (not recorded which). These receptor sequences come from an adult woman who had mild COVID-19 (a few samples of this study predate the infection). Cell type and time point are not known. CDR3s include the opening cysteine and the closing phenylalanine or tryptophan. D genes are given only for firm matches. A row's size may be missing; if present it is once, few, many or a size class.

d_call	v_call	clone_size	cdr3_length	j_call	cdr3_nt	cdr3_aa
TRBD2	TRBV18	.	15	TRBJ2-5	TGTGCCAGCTCATTACTAGCGGGCAGCCAAGAGACCCAGTACTTC	CASSLLAGSQETQYF
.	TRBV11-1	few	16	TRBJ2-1	TGTGCCAGCAGCTTAGAGAGACATCTCCTCTACAATGAGCAGTTCTTC	CASSLERHLLYNEQFF
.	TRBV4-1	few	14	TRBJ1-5	TGCGCCAGCAGCCAAGAAGTCAGCAATCAGCCCCAGCATTTT	CASSQEVSNQPQHF
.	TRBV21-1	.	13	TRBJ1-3	TGTGCCAGCATTGTAGGGGAGGAACACACCATATATTTT	CASIVGEEHTIYF
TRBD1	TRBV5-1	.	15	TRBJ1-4	TGCGCCAGCAGCGTAACAGGGGCTATTTCCGAAAAACTGTTTTTT	CASSVTGAISEKLFF
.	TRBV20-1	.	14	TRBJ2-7	TGCAGTGCTATCGGGCGGGTCCACTCCTACGAGCAGTACTTC	CSAIGRVHSYEQYF
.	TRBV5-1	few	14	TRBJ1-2	TGCGCCAGCAGCTTGGGGTCCGACAACTATGGCTACACCTTC	CASSLGSDNYGYTF
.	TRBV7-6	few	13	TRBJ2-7	TGTGCCAGCAGCTTAGAGGTTACCTACGAGCAGTACTTC	CASSLEVTYEQYF
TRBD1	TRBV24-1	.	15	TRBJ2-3	TGTGCCACCAGTGGCAGGGGGACCGGCCCAGATACGCAGTATTTT	CATSGRGTGPDTQYF
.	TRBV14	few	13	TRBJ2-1	TGTGCCAGCAGCCTTAAGAGGGGGGGTGAGCAGTTCTTC	CASSLKRGGEQFF
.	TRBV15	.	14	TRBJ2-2	TGTGCCACCAGCAGAGATCGTACGCCCGGGGAGCTGTTTTTT	CATSRDRTPGELFF
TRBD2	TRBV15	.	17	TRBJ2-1	TGTGCCACCAGCAGAGGGCTACTAGCGGTCGGCTACAATGAGCAGTTCTTC	CATSRGLLAVGYNEQFF
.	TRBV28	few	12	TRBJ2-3	TGTGCCAGCAGTACCCCCGTAAATACGCAGTATTTT	CASSTPVNTQYF
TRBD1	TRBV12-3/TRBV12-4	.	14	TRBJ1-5	TGTGCCAGCAGCCCGAAAGGGGGCTCAGATACGCAGCATTTT	CASSPKGGSDTQHF
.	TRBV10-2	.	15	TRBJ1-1	TGCGCCAGCAGTGAGCCATCGGGGAAGAACACTGAAGCTTTCTTT	CASSEPSGKNTEAFF
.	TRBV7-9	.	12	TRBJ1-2	TGTGCCAGCAGCCCCGGCCCTTTGGGCTACACCTTC	CASSPGPLGYTF
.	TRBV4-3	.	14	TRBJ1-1	TGCGCCATCAGCCAAGTGACGGGGAACACTGAAGCTTTCTTT	CAISQVTGNTEAFF
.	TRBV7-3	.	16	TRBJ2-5	TGTGCCAGCAGCTTAACGGTCTCCCGCAACCAAGAGACCCAGTACTTC	CASSLTVSRNQETQYF
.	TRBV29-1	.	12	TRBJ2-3	TGCAGCGTTGAACAGGGGACAGATACGCAGTATTTT	CSVEQGTDTQYF
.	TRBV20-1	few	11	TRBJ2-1	TGCTCGGCGGACCGCTACAATGAGCAGTTCTTC	CSADRYNEQFF
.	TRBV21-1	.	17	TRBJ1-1	TGTGCCAGCAGCCCCCCGTTGGAGACAGGGACGAACACTGAAGCTTTCTTT	CASSPPLETGTNTEAFF
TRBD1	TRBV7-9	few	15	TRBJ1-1	TGTGCCAGCAGTCCGAAGGGGGCGGTGAACACTGAAGCTTTCTTT	CASSPKGAVNTEAFF
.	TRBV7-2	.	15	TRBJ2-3	TGTGCCAGCAGCTTAAGGCGGGGGCGCACAGATACGCAGTATTTT	CASSLRRGRTDTQYF
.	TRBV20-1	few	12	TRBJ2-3	TGCAGTGCCGTGTCGCCCACAGATACGCAGTATTTT	CSAVSPTDTQYF
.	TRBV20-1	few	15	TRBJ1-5	TGCAGTGCTAGAGAGAGGACAGATAGCAATCAGCCCCAGCATTTT	CSARERTDSNQPQHF
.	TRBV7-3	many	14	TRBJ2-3	TGTGCCAGCAGCTCCAGAGCCTACACAGATACGCAGTATTTT	CASSSRAYTDTQYF
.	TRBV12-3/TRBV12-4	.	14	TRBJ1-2	TGTGCCAGCTGTTCCGATGGGGGGAACTATGGCTACACCTTC	CASCSDGGNYGYTF
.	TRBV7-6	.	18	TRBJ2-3	TGTGCCAGCAGCTTAGTGTTGATGGGGAATACTGACACAGATACGCAGTATTTT	CASSLVLMGNTDTDTQYF